This T cell receptor beta chain was sequenced for a study of cytomegalovirus exposure and HLA in healthy donors. Germline loops: CDR1 MDHEN, CDR2 SYDVKM. Trimming removed 6 bases at V and 1 base at J, with 3 bases between. The CDR3 contains 11 residues. Findings and caveats of the study: Across donors, sequencing depth was assumed by presence/absence analyses to be roughly uniform.

About this clone: Its antigen is currently unknown.

60 Vbeta and 13 Jbeta primers were used in PCR. Assay: immunoSEQ multiplex PCR; the TCRdb copy retains only in-frame clones and omits some. The table includes some 65,000 clones, almost 80% detected once. Sequencing was done on a sample of PBMCs. The chain recombines TRBV28 with TRBJ1-1; no clear D. The sequence was obtained from a girl aged 5-17 years in good health and CMV-seropositive. The CDR3 nucleotides are TGTGCCAGCAGACAGAACACTGAAGCTTTCTTT. Its translation is CASRQNTEAFF.